Below, one TCR beta chain is given with its context. This clonotype has only a few counts. Its antigen remains undetermined. It has no much larger one-base neighbor in the sample; base qualities were not kept. The TCR beta CDR3 regions were amplified from RNA transcripts. The TCR CDR3 was subjected to a first round of RT-PCR using the HTBI primer set and the Qiagen OneStep RT-PCR kit. Libraries were constructed in a second round of multiplex PCR, after which size selection and purification were performed. The libraries were sequenced on an Illumina HiSeq2000 using paired-end 100 bp reads. The authors' pipeline ran thus. Raw data were processed with SOAPnuke, discarding reads with adapters, uncalled bases, mean Phred below 15, or no exact constant-primer or identifier match. COPE v1.2.5 was used to merge high-quality paired reads, and clonotypes were defined as unique nucleotide sequences. MiTCR v1.1 was used to align clonotypes to the IMGT TRBV, TRBD and TRBJ reference segments. The analysis was restricted to V-J combinations with a frequency above 0.0001, which together covered 99% to 99.2% of the repertoires. The TCS score was defined as the ratio of F50 (clonal expansion) to E x V (chaos), calculated using BLOSUM62-based TCRdist between CDR3 peptides within each V-J. Welch's t-statistics and random forest reduced roughly 530 V-J features to under 15, which were used in a naive Bayes classifier (R e1071). TCRdb itself trimmed the public reads at Q25 with fastp, ran MiXCR and retained productive beta chains. Each record represents a unique CDR3 protein, reported with the most common genes and DNA among its rows. TCRdb's processing, not the authors', yielded these V and J calls. The sample records about 640,000 distinct CDR3 sequences, more than 20% of which are singletons. About 35% of the sample goes to the ten largest clones.

Ophthalmopathy patients had moderately to severely active disease, Clinical Activity Score of at least 3, NOSPECS grade of at least 4, and duration under 3 months. The study excluded patients with uncontrolled infections, other autoimmune diseases, pregnancy or lactation. Diagnoses relied on clinical symptoms, serum thyroxine and TRAb, thyroid ultrasound and orbital computed tomography. PBMCs were separated from roughly 10 ml of fresh peripheral blood using Ficoll-Paque density gradient centrifugation. Trizol reagent was used to extract total RNA, and RNA quality was then checked on an Agilent 2100 Bioanalyzer. This sample stems from a study of T cells in Graves' hyperthyroidism and ophthalmopathy (dated by TCRdb to between 2017 and 2020). Context from the whole study: Peripheral blood samples were taken at initial diagnosis, before any treatment was given. According to the paper, TCR Vbeta CDR3 sequencing was carried out on some 130 peripheral blood samples, which came from approximately 43 ophthalmopathy, roughly 75 hyperthyroidism and approximately 17 progressor patients. To identify TCR V-J signatures that set the groups apart, the researchers used a discovery cohort of about a hundred patients, made up of 40 to 45 with Graves' ophthalmopathy and 55 to 65 with stable Graves' hyperthyroidism. In addition, the study compared T-cell repertoires in thyroid tissue and in blood from about 6 Graves' hyperthyroidism patients. For training and testing, the 80 to 100 patients in the discovery cohort were randomly divided in a 7:3 ratio. Once sampling was done, hyperthyroidism patients were given methimazole at a starting dose of 30 mg daily, whereas ophthalmopathy patients were given high-dose intravenous methylprednisolone. Prospective prediction of ophthalmopathy was tested in an independent validation cohort of approximately 19 hyperthyroidism patients and roughly 16 patients who later progressed to ophthalmopathy.

Relative to germline, V is missing 5 bases and J is missing 3 bases, with 15 bases of the junction outside any gene match. Taken from the germline V gene, the CDR1 and CDR2 loops are MNHNS and SASEGT. The CDR3 runs 20 amino acids, cysteine and phenylalanine included. Just CDR3 DNA is preserved here, 60 bases in frame from base 1. General study outcomes and caveats: Sample size was not statistically predetermined, and blinding of investigators to group allocation was not performed. Ophthalmopathy was separated from stable hyperthyroidism by a 13 V-J signature model, with over 85% sensitivity and just over 81% specificity obtained in cross-validation and 80%/75% obtained in testing. During validation, the model predicted progression to ophthalmopathy a median of roughly 7.1 months ahead of onset, with roughly 65% sensitivity and around 72% specificity. Most expanded thyroid clonotypes (frequency above 0.001) were also detected in blood, suggesting blood repertoires may reflect thyroid immune responses.

The chain uses TRBV6-1 and TRBJ2-3; TRBD2 matches 15 bases in the middle. This clonotype originated in a man under 40 with Graves' ophthalmopathy. What was sequenced was blood. The nucleotides are TGTGCCAGCAGTTCCAAGTTCGGAGCCGGGACTAGCGGGAGGACAGATACGCAGTATTTT. Its protein is CASSSKFGAGTSGRTDTQYF.